Presented here are 21 T cell receptor beta chains from one specimen sequenced in a study of blood T cell repertoires in COVID-19. Method: immunoSEQ multiplex PCR; TCRdb's copy keeps in-frame clones and lacks some. The sample lists 200,000 to 250,000 clones, 84% occurring once. The sequencing input was peripheral blood. The receptor set was obtained from a woman aged 55-69 years with acute or convalescent COVID-19.

The V gene is TRBV6-5, the J gene TRBJ1-5; no definite D call. V was trimmed by 7 bases and J by 0 bases, leaving 7 bases between them. The CDR3 loop spans 13 amino acids. Per the germline V gene, CDR1 is MNHEY and CDR2 is SVGAGI. CDR3: CASITNSNQPQHF. In DNA, the CDR3 is TGTGCCAGCATTACTAATAGCAATCAGCCCCAGCATTTT.

The chain joins TRBV4-2 to TRBJ2-2; 9 bases map to TRBD1. The CDR3 runs 16 residues. Germline CDR1 LGHNA, CDR2 YNFKEQ. The ends lost 4 bases at V and 1 base at J; junction bases unmatched: 4. The CDR3 sequence is CASSLGTGKNTGELFF. In nucleotides, the CDR3 is TGTGCCAGCAGCCTCGGGACAGGGAAGAACACCGGGGAGCTGTTTTTT.

The chain combines TRBV6-6 with TRBJ2-7, with 12 bases aligning to TRBD2. CDR1 MNHNY and CDR2 SVGAGI come from the germline V gene (reference sequence). The CDR3 loop spans 13 amino acids. J gave up 6 bases and V 6 bases, and 3 bases lay outside the gene matches. The CDR3 DNA is TGTGCCAGCAGGTTGGGACTAGCGGGCGAGCAGTACTTC. Its protein product is CASRLGLAGEQYF.

The CDR3 coding sequence is TGTGCCAGTAGTATAAGAGGACAGAATAATCAGCCCCAGCATTTT. It specifies CASSIRGQNNQPQHF. The chain is built from TRBV19 and TRBJ1-5; perhaps TRBD1 as D (6 bases). Germline V gene lookup returns CDR1 LNHDA and CDR2 SQIVND (reference sequence). The length of the CDR3 is 15 residues. V lost 2 bases, J lost 4 bases, and 12 bases lay in between. Looking up the rest from reference TRBV19 and TRBJ1-5 gives the full variable domain: DGGITQSPKYLFRKEGQNVTLSCEQNLNHDAMYWYRQDPGQGLRLIYYSQIVNDFQKGDIAEGYSVSREKKESFPLTVTSAQKNPTAFYLCASSIRGQNNQPQHFGDGTRLSIL.

The chain links TRBV4-3 to TRBJ2-1, with TRBD1 identical over 8 bases. The CDR3 is made up of 19 amino acids. Looked up from germline, CDR1 is LGHNA and CDR2 is YSLEER. The trim removed 0 bases at V and 6 bases at J, leaving 16 bases unmatched. CDR3 in DNA: TGCGCCAGCAGCCAAGATGGCCCCGGACAGGGCTTGTCAGGCAATGAGCAGTTCTTC. Translated: CASSQDGPGQGLSGNEQFF.

The J gene is TRBJ1-1, the V gene TRBV3-1 (or the pseudogene TRBV3-2); possibly TRBD1 for D (5 bases). The germline V and J ends were trimmed by 0 bases and 0 bases, with 8 bases remaining between them. CDR3 size: 15 residues. CDR1 is LGHDT and CDR2 is YNNKEL in the germline V gene (reference sequence). In DNA, the CDR3 is TGTGCCAGCAGCCAAGATGACAGCATGAACACTGAAGCTTTCTTT. It translates to CASSQDDSMNTEAFF.

This clone showed up just a few times. J is TRBJ1-5 and V is TRBV30; tentatively, D is TRBD1 (5 bases). The CDR3 contains 15 residues. Germline V gives CDR1 GTSNPN, CDR2 SVGIG (reference sequence). The V gene lost 0 bases and the J gene lost 0 bases, with 9 bases spanning the gap. The CDR3 is CAWSVRGFSNQPQHF. DNA of the CDR3: TGTGCCTGGAGTGTAAGGGGATTTAGCAATCAGCCCCAGCATTTT.

The chain links TRBV5-5 to TRBJ2-3; 8 bases agree with TRBD1. This CDR3 is built from 17 residues. Germline values: CDR1 SGHKS, CDR2 YYEKEE (reference sequence). V trimming: 4 bases; J trimming: 2 bases; junction bases outside the gene matches: 12. CDR3 protein: CASSQKRQGALTDTQYF. CDR3 in DNA: TGTGCCAGCAGCCAAAAGAGGCAGGGGGCCCTCACAGATACGCAGTATTTT.

This chain connects TRBV3-1 (or the pseudogene TRBV3-2) to TRBJ1-3; D remains unclear. The CDR3 extends over 15 amino acids. Germline V gene data show CDR1 as LGHDT and CDR2 as YNNKEL (reference sequence). Trimming took off 1 base at V and 0 bases at J, with 7 bases between the two ends. CDR3 DNA sequence: TGTGCCAGCAGCCAAGTCCCTAGCTCTGGAAACACCATATATTTT. Protein sequence: CASSQVPSSGNTIYF.

The chain combines TRBV7-2 with TRBJ2-7; D unresolved. The CDR3 has 14 amino acids. The germline CDR1 and CDR2 sequences are SGHTA and FQGNSA. Between the trimmed V and J ends, which lost 5 bases and 2 bases, there was a span of 13 bases. DNA for the CDR3: TGTGCCAGCAGCGCATTACCCTCTACCTACGAGCAGTACTTC. The encoded protein is CASSALPSTYEQYF.

The V gene is TRBV7-9, the J gene TRBJ1-1, with TRBD1 matching over 7 bases. Germline V gene sequence: CDR1 SEHNR, CDR2 FQNEAQ (reference sequence). The CDR3 has 14 residues. J lost 2 bases, V lost 6 bases, and 6 bases had no gene match. The CDR3 region is CASRTDRVNTEAFF. The CDR3 region has the DNA TGTGCCAGCAGGACAGACAGGGTAAACACTGAAGCTTTCTTT.

The CDR3 loop reads CASSPRPSEKLFF. The CDR3, as DNA: TGTGCCAGCAGCCCTCGCCCGAGTGAAAAACTGTTTTTT. V usage is TRBV7-9 and J usage is TRBJ1-4; D is unclear. The CDR3 totals 13 residues. Trimming removed 5 bases from V and 7 bases from J, with 11 bases in between. The germline V gene has CDR1 SEHNR and CDR2 FQNEAQ (reference sequence).

This clone has just a few counts. V and J are TRBV19 and TRBJ2-1; 7 nucleotides match TRBD2. The V gene's germline CDR1 is LNHDA and CDR2 SQIVND (reference sequence). Trimming removed 5 bases from V and 3 bases from J; junction bases left unmatched: 4. This CDR3 spans 14 amino acids. The CDR3 here is CASSQSGVYNEQFF. The CDR3 DNA reads as TGTGCCAGTAGTCAGAGCGGGGTCTACAATGAGCAGTTCTTC.

The chain recombines TRBV15 with TRBJ1-3, with 9 bases that match TRBD1. The germline V gene has CDR1 LNHNV and CDR2 YYDKDF (reference sequence). The CDR3 totals 14 residues. Unmatched junction bases numbered 5, after V lost 4 bases and J lost 7 bases. CDR3 region: CATSKDRGYNTIYF. The CDR3 nucleotides read TGTGCCACCAGCAAGGACAGGGGATACAACACCATATATTTT.

The chain joins TRBV13 to TRBJ2-7; D is ambiguous. The V gene lost 5 bases and the J gene lost 0 bases, with 11 bases spanning the gap. Germline V gives CDR1 PRHDT, CDR2 FYEKMQ (reference sequence). This CDR3 contains 14 residues. Here the CDR3 DNA reads TGTGCCAGCAGCATAACTACTCACTCCTACGAGCAGTACTTC. Its protein product is CASSITTHSYEQYF.

The chain couples TRBV4-1 to TRBJ2-4; 10 bases line up with TRBD2. CDR3 size: 20 residues. With V trimmed by 0 bases and J by 0 bases, 11 bases remained unmatched. Germline CDR1 MGHRA, CDR2 YSYEKL. The CDR3 bases are TGCGCCAGCAGCCAAGATCCCCCTAGCGGGGGCCCACCAGCCAAAAACATTCAGTACTTC. Residues: CASSQDPPSGGPPAKNIQYF.

The count of this clone is one. J is TRBJ2-3 and V is TRBV9; weak D call: TRBD2 (5 bases). In germline, CDR1 is SGDLS, CDR2 YYNGEE. Trimming removed 0 bases at V and 3 bases at J, with 11 bases between. The CDR3 is 15 residues long. CDR3 protein: CASSVGSGSTDTQYF. CDR3 in DNA: TGTGCCAGCAGCGTAGGGTCGGGGAGTACAGATACGCAGTATTTT.

This clone was detected a few times. The chain employs TRBV5-1 and TRBJ2-3; TRBD2 aligns across 9 bases. The V and J ends lost 4 bases and 5 bases, in that order; junction bases with no gene match: 8. The CDR3 spans 15 residues. Per the germline V gene, CDR1 is SGHRS and CDR2 is YFSETQ. The CDR3 region is CASSRAGGHGDTQYF. Here the CDR3 DNA reads TGCGCCAGCAGCCGAGCGGGGGGCCATGGAGATACGCAGTATTTT.

This chain joins TRBV12-3 or TRBV12-4 and TRBJ1-3, with D unclear. V was clipped by 9 bases and J by 0 bases, with 9 bases between them. The CDR3 loop spans 13 amino acids. CDR3 loop: CASRRSSGNTIYF. CDR3 in DNA: TGTGCCAGTCGGAGATCCTCTGGAAACACCATATATTTT.

The chain has TRBV6-2 or TRBV6-3 and TRBJ1-5; TRBD1 matches 10 bases. CDR3 length equals 21 residues. CDR1 is MNHEY and CDR2 is SVGEGT in the germline V gene. With V trimmed by 2 bases and J by 1 base, 17 bases remained unmatched. CDR3 protein: CASSYVDSRQGATRSNQPQHF. DNA of the CDR3: TGTGCCAGCAGTTACGTGGATTCGAGACAGGGGGCTACTAGGAGCAATCAGCCCCAGCATTTT.

This clone showed up just once. The chain is built from TRBV5-1 and TRBJ2-3, with a weak D call TRBD1 (6 bases). V lost 2 bases and J 0 bases, leaving 10 bases between the germline ends. The CDR3 has 15 residues. Per germline, CDR1 SGHRS and CDR2 YFSETQ. CDR3 coding DNA: TGCGCCAGCAGCTTCCAGGGGCGGAGCACAGATACGCAGTATTTT. Its protein product is CASSFQGRSTDTQYF.